This T cell receptor beta chain was captured by sequencing in a study of blood T cell repertoires in COVID-19. The overall study: Samples of COVID-19 (acute and convalescent) were obtained from the United States, Italy and Spain. PBMCs, B-cell-depleted T cells, or T cells provided the cDNA or gDNA that made up the material.

The germline V and J ends were trimmed by 1 base and 5 bases, with 6 bases remaining between them. Germline V gene sequence: CDR1 SSHAT, CDR2 FNYEAQ (reference sequence). This CDR3 spans 13 amino acids. This table comes from immunoSEQ multiplex PCR, and its TCRdb copy is limited to in-frame clones, with some not included. The table shows fewer than 100,000 clones, with 70% to 90% occurring only once. In the case of this clone: This specimen includes other DNA sequences encoding the same CDR3.

The sequence came from a man in his sixties or seventies with acute or convalescent COVID-19. The chain has TRBV7-7 and TRBJ1-5; TRBD1 might be the D (6 bases). Sample: peripheral blood. CDR3 residues: CASSLDRDQPQHF. The CDR3, as DNA: TGTGCCAGCAGCTTAGACAGGGATCAGCCCCAGCATTTT. The full variable domain, with the rest looked up from reference TRBV7-7 and TRBJ1-5, is GAGVSQSPRYKVTKRGQDVTLRCDPISSHATLYWYQQALGQGPEFLTYFNYEAQPDKSGLPSDRFSAERPEGSISTLTIQRTEQRDSAMYRCASSLDRDQPQHFGDGTRLSIL.